This TCR beta chain was documented in a study of T cell changes during pregnancy in multiple sclerosis. Profiling relied on immunoSEQ multiplex PCR, and the TCRdb table lists in-frame clones only, not all of them. This table holds some 100,000 clones, about 91% found once. The source is a female donor with multiple sclerosis, enrolled in a pregnancy study. The sample was peripheral blood, taken in the second trimester of pregnancy.

CDR3 residues: CASSWTSETDTQYF. Written as DNA, the CDR3 is TGCGCCAGCAGCTGGACTAGCGAGACAGATACGCAGTATTTT. The chain combines TRBV5-1 with TRBJ2-3; 9 nucleotides align to TRBD2. V shed 3 bases, J shed 3 bases, and the junction held 2 bases outside the gene matches. CDR1 and CDR2 from the germline V gene are SGHRS and YFSETQ. This CDR3 spans 14 amino acids.